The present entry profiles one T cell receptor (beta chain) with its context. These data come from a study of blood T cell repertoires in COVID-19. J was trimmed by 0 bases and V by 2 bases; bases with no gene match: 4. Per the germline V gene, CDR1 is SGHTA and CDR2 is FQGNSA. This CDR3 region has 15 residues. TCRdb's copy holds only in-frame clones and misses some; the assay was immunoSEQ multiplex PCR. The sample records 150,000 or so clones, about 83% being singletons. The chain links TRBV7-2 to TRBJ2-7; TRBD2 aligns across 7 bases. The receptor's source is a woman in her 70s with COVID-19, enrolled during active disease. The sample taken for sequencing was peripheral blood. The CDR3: CASSLTAGSSYEQYF. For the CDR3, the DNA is TGTGCCAGCAGCTTAACAGCGGGGAGCTCCTACGAGCAGTACTTC.